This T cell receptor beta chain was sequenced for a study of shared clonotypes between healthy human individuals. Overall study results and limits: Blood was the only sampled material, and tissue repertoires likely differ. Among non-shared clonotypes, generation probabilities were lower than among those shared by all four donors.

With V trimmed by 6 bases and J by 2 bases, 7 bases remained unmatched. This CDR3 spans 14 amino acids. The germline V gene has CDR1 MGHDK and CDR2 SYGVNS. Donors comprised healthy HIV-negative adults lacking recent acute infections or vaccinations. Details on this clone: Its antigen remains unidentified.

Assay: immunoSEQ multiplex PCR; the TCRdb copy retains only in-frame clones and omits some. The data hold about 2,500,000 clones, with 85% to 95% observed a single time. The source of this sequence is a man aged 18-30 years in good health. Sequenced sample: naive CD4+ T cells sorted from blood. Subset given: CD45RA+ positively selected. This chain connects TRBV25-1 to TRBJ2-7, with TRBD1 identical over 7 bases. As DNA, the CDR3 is TGTGCCAGCAGCGCAAGGGGGCCCCCCTACGAGCAGTACTTC. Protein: CASSARGPPYEQYF.